These 16 T cell receptor beta chains originate from one sample sequenced in a study of shared clonotypes between healthy human individuals. The repertoire was sequenced with immunoSEQ multiplex PCR; TCRdb's copy has only in-frame clones and lacks some. The table records some 1 million clones, roughly 70% of them present only once. The sequencing input was memory CD4+ T cells sorted from blood. Specified subset: CD45RA-negative fraction. The receptor set was obtained from a man aged 18 to 30 in good health.

Written as DNA, the CDR3 is TGTGCCAGCACCATCCGACAGGGGGCTCAGCCCCAGCATTTT. Encoded protein: CASTIRQGAQPQHF. The chain carries TRBV6-1 and TRBJ1-5; 10 bases agree with TRBD1. After removal of 7 bases from V and 6 bases from J, the junction contained 6 bases not matched to a gene. Germline CDR1 MNHNS, CDR2 SASEGT. CDR3 length equals 14 residues.

This clone has only a few counts. V gene TRBV10-3 combines with J gene TRBJ1-4; 7 bases agree with TRBD1. The CDR3 has 15 residues. J lost 8 bases, V lost 0 bases, and 6 bases had no gene match. The germline V gene has CDR1 ENHRY and CDR2 SYGVKD. The CDR3 DNA sequence: TGTGCCATCAGTGAGTCTACAGGGGCCAGCGAAAAACTGTTTTTT. The encoded protein is CAISESTGASEKLFF.

The rearrangement joins TRBV5-4 to TRBJ1-4; a weak D match, TRBD1 (6 bases). Germline V gives CDR1 SGHNT, CDR2 YYREEE (reference sequence). The CDR3 loop spans 16 amino acids. V gave up 0 bases and J gave up 5 bases, with 14 bases separating them. DNA for the CDR3: TGTGCCAGCAGCTTGGCTGGGGGCGAGACGAATGAAAAACTGTTTTTT. It translates to CASSLAGGETNEKLFF.

CDR3: CASSPQLAGGETQYF. The CDR3 DNA follows: TGTGCCAGCTCACCACAACTAGCGGGAGGAGAGACCCAGTACTTC. The V gene is TRBV18, the J gene TRBJ2-5, with TRBD2 matching over 12 bases. The CDR3 covers 15 residues. The trim removed 1 base at V and 4 bases at J, leaving 1 base unmatched. Germline V gives CDR1 KGHSH, CDR2 LQKENI.

The chain uses TRBV2 and TRBJ2-7; 8 nucleotides align to TRBD1. The CDR3 has 15 amino acids. The germline CDR1 and CDR2 sequences are SNHLY and FYNNEI. V gave up 7 bases and J gave up 3 bases; unmatched junction bases: 11. The CDR3 spells CASNSDRGGNYEQYF. The CDR3 DNA is TGTGCCAGCAATAGTGACAGGGGAGGAAACTACGAGCAGTACTTC. Using reference TRBV2 and TRBJ2-7 for the parts outside the CDR3, the full variable domain is EPEVTQTPSHQVTQMGQEVILRCVPISNHLYFYWYRQILGQKVEFLVSFYNNEISEKSEIFDDQFSVERPDGSNFTLKIRSTKLEDSAMYFCASNSDRGGNYEQYFGPGTRLTVT.

The chain has TRBV10-3 and TRBJ2-2; 9 bases match TRBD2. Germline values: CDR1 ENHRY, CDR2 SYGVKD. The CDR3 runs to 16 residues. Trimming at V came to 4 bases and at J to 7 bases, leaving 10 bases not matched to a gene. CDR3 sequence: CAISGAGGAVGGELFF. The CDR3 nucleotides are TGTGCCATCAGTGGGGCGGGAGGGGCCGTCGGCGGGGAGCTGTTTTTT.

This clone occurred a few times. V usage is TRBV6-1 and J usage is TRBJ2-7; possibly TRBD1 for D (7 bases). CDR3 length equals 13 residues. V lost 7 bases, J lost 4 bases, and 14 bases lay in between. Germline CDR1 reads MNHNS; CDR2 reads SASEGT. The DNA of the CDR3 is TGTGCCAGCACCCGGGCAGGGGGGTACGAGCAGTACTTC. This gives the protein CASTRAGGYEQYF.

V usage is TRBV5-1 and J usage is TRBJ2-2; D is undetermined. Germline V lookup: CDR1 SGHRS, CDR2 YFSETQ. The CDR3 runs to 14 residues. Trimming left V 5 bases short and J 7 bases short, with 15 bases between. Written as DNA, the CDR3 is TGCGCCAGCAGGGTGGGGTCTGCTGGCGGGGAGCTGTTTTTT. Translating it yields CASRVGSAGGELFF.

The chain recombines TRBV15 with TRBJ2-7; D call uncertain. The CDR3 has 16 residues. V lost 0 bases, J lost 5 bases, and 17 bases lay in between. Germline CDR1 is LNHNV and CDR2 is YYDKDF (reference sequence). The CDR3 sequence is CATSRDQWLPSNEQYF. The CDR3 nucleotides are TGTGCCACCAGCAGAGATCAGTGGCTCCCATCCAACGAGCAGTACTTC. The whole variable domain, filled in from reference TRBV15 and TRBJ2-7, reads DAMVIQNPRYQVTQFGKPVTLSCSQTLNHNVMYWYQQKSSQAPKLLFHYYDKDFNNEADTPDNFQSRRPNTSFCFLDIRSPGLGDTAMYLCATSRDQWLPSNEQYFGPGTRLTVT.

The count of this clone is one. The J gene is TRBJ2-2, the V gene TRBV6-6, with D perhaps matching TRBD2 (6 bases). This CDR3 region has 15 residues. Germline values: CDR1 MNHNY, CDR2 SVGAGI (reference sequence). Trimming removed 3 bases at V and 2 bases at J, with 10 bases between. This CDR3 is CASSYGGPNTGELFF. The CDR3 DNA sequence: TGTGCCAGCAGTTATGGAGGGCCCAACACCGGGGAGCTGTTTTTT.

The chain carries TRBV11-3 and TRBJ2-1; 9 bases are a match to TRBD2. The V and J ends lost 2 bases and 8 bases, in that order; junction bases with no gene match: 7. This CDR3 is built from 15 residues. Germline CDR1 is SGHNT and CDR2 is YENEEA. CDR3 nucleotide sequence: TGTGCCAGCAGCTTAATAGCGGGAGAGGGCCATGAGCAGTTCTTC. The encoded protein is CASSLIAGEGHEQFF.

This clone was seen a handful of times. The V gene is TRBV11-2, the J gene TRBJ2-5; 10 nucleotides match TRBD1. The V gene's germline CDR1 is SGHAT and CDR2 FQNNGV. The CDR3 runs to 15 residues. The V segment lost 1 base and the J segment 4 bases; nucleotides outside the gene matches: 3. The chain's CDR3 is CASSLGDRGRETQYF. The DNA for the CDR3 is TGTGCCAGCAGCTTAGGAGACAGGGGGCGAGAGACCCAGTACTTC.

The V call is TRBV6-1, the J call TRBJ2-7; either TRBD1 or TRBD2 may supply D (5 bases each). Germline V gene lookup returns CDR1 MNHNS and CDR2 SASEGT. This CDR3 is 14 amino acids long. V lost 5 bases and J 2 bases, leaving 13 bases between the germline ends. Here the CDR3 reads CASSSRDGAYEQYF. DNA for the CDR3: TGTGCCAGCAGTTCCCGGGACGGTGCCTACGAGCAGTACTTC.

This chain connects TRBV30 to TRBJ1-1, with 8 bases fitting TRBD1. J was trimmed by 2 bases and V by 5 bases; bases with no gene match: 4. Germline assignment: CDR1 GTSNPN and CDR2 SVGIG (reference sequence). The CDR3 loop spans 13 amino acids. CDR3 nucleotide sequence: TGTGCCTGGGGCAGGGGGCACAACACTGAAGCTTTCTTT. As protein: CAWGRGHNTEAFF.

This clone was seen only a few times. The chain employs TRBV2 and TRBJ1-4, with D tentatively TRBD1 (6 bases). This CDR3 has 14 residues. CDR1 is SNHLY and CDR2 is FYNNEI in the germline V gene. Trimming pared 6 bases from V and 0 bases from J, leaving 8 bases between. The CDR3 here is CASRAGATNEKLFF. The CDR3 DNA reads as TGTGCCAGCAGAGCAGGGGCAACTAATGAAAAACTGTTTTTT.

Regarding this clone: Other DNA sequences of this sample code for an identical CDR3. J is TRBJ1-1 and V is TRBV9; perhaps TRBD1 as D (5 bases). Germline values: CDR1 SGDLS, CDR2 YYNGEE. The CDR3 has 14 residues. Trimming pared 3 bases from V and 1 base from J, leaving 10 bases between. The CDR3 loop is CASSENTGNTEAFF. The DNA of the CDR3 is TGTGCCAGCAGCGAGAATACAGGGAACACTGAAGCTTTCTTT.